Presented here are 17 T cell receptor beta chains from one specimen sequenced in a study of a mutant IDH1 vaccine in newly diagnosed glioma. Profiling relied on immunoSEQ multiplex PCR, and the TCRdb table lists in-frame clones only, not all of them. Among 30,000 to 40,000 clones listed, around 80% were seen once. Time point given: week 35, safety follow-up. Vaccination comprised doses that each held 300 ug of mutant IDH1 20-mer peptide, plus topical imiquimod. Their antigens are not known. The sequencing here drew on PBMCs, taken from a glioma patient whose treatment included an IDH1 peptide vaccine. The receptors stem from a woman younger than 30 with glioma.

The gene calls are TRBV2 and TRBJ2-3; D call uncertain. Trimming removed 4 bases at V and 0 bases at J, with 14 bases between. Germline-derived CDR1 and CDR2 are SNHLY and FYNNEI. This CDR3 has 16 residues. CDR3 sequence (DNA): TGTGCCAGCAGTGGGGGTGCGAACCCTAGCACAGATACGCAGTATTTT. Protein product: CASSGGANPSTDTQYF.

This CDR3 is CASSEPREGGYGYTF. DNA of the CDR3: TGTGCCAGCAGTGAACCTCGGGAGGGGGGATATGGCTACACCTTC. V and J are TRBV25-1 and TRBJ1-2; weak D call: TRBD1 (6 bases). Per germline, CDR1 MGHDK and CDR2 SYGVNS. CDR3 length: 15 residues. The germline V and J ends were trimmed by 2 bases and 5 bases, with 15 bases remaining between them.

This CDR3 reads CACCMGSGNTIYF. The CDR3 nucleotides are TGTGCCTGCTGCATGGGCTCTGGAAACACCATATATTTT. J is TRBJ1-3 and V is TRBV6-6; D not resolved. Trimming removed 11 bases from V and 0 bases from J, with 11 bases in between. This CDR3 region has 13 residues. Germline V gives CDR1 MNHNY, CDR2 SVGAGI (reference sequence).

The rearrangement joins TRBV19 to TRBJ2-2; tentative D call: TRBD1 (6 bases). Trimming took 6 bases from V and 0 from J, leaving 11 bases between them. Germline-derived CDR1 and CDR2 are LNHDA and SQIVND (reference sequence). The CDR3 contains 15 residues. CDR3 in amino acids: CASSRGGANTGELFF. For the CDR3, the DNA is TGTGCCAGTAGCCGTGGGGGCGCGAACACCGGGGAGCTGTTTTTT.

V and J are TRBV6-5 and TRBJ1-2, with 7 bases matching TRBD1. Per germline, CDR1 MNHEY and CDR2 SVGAGI. The length of the CDR3 is 12 residues. Germline trimming cut 8 bases from V and 8 bases from J; bases unmatched to any gene: 8. The CDR3 reads CASQGQGVGYTF. The CDR3 DNA is TGTGCCAGCCAGGGTCAGGGGGTGGGCTACACCTTC.

The V gene is TRBV14, the J gene TRBJ2-1; a possible D gene is TRBD1 (5 bases). This CDR3 is 12 amino acids long. Per germline, CDR1 SGHDN and CDR2 FVKESK. Trimming left V 6 bases short and J 8 bases short, with 11 bases between. CDR3 residues: CASRGQGYEQFF. As DNA, the CDR3 is TGTGCCAGCAGAGGGCAGGGATATGAGCAGTTCTTC.

Note on this clone: One junction end does not reproduce the germline sequence, and a read error may be involved. This rearrangement joins TRBV4-3 to TRBJ2-1; 8 nucleotides line up with TRBD2. The germline CDR1 and CDR2 sequences are LGHNA and YSLEER. CDR3 length: 13 residues. In DNA, the CDR3 is TGCGCCAGCAGCCAAGGGTGGGAGCGGGAGATAGTCTTC. As protein: CASSQGWEREIVF.

This clone was detected only a few times. Sequence at one end of the junction differs from germline and may be a read error. The chain uses TRBV5-6 and TRBJ1-2; possible D gene TRBD1, 6 bases. The V gene's germline CDR1 is SGHDT and CDR2 YYEEEE. The CDR3 has 11 amino acids. The CDR3 reads CASSLHGQPCF. The CDR3 DNA is TGTGCCAGCAGCCTACACGGACAGCCATGCTTC.

The chain couples TRBV11-3 to TRBJ1-2; D call uncertain. Trimming took off 1 base at V and 4 bases at J, with 4 bases between the two ends. The length of the CDR3 is 12 residues. Germline CDR1 reads SGHNT; CDR2 reads YENEEA. In DNA form, the CDR3 reads TGTGCCAGCAGCTTAGCCACCTATGGCTACACCTTC. Protein sequence: CASSLATYGYTF.

CDR3 protein: CSVELAGKDYEQYF. The CDR3 DNA follows: TGCAGCGTTGAACTAGCGGGCAAGGACTACGAGCAGTACTTC. V gene TRBV29-1 combines with J gene TRBJ2-7; 8 bases match TRBD2. Trimming removed 2 bases from V and 3 bases from J; junction bases left unmatched: 6. This CDR3 comprises 14 residues. Germline CDR1 reads SQVTM; CDR2 reads ANQGSEA.

This chain links TRBV6-6 with TRBJ1-3; a weak D match, TRBD1 (6 bases). CDR3 size: 16 residues. V was clipped by 7 bases and J by 0 bases, with 16 bases between them. Germline V gene lookup returns CDR1 MNHNY and CDR2 SVGAGI (reference sequence). Here the CDR3 DNA reads TGTGCCAGCATGATATCGGGGGGCGGCTCTGGAAACACCATATATTTT. Amino acid sequence: CASMISGGGSGNTIYF.

This rearrangement joins TRBV7-8 to TRBJ1-6; tentatively, D is TRBD1 (6 bases). CDR3 length: 17 residues. The germline gives CDR1 SGHVS, CDR2 FQNEAQ. V was pared by 1 base and J by 8 bases, with 18 bases between. In nucleotides, the CDR3 is TGTGCCAGCAGCTTAGAGGTTGAGGGGGGGCTATATTCACCCCTCCACTTT. Translating gives CASSLEVEGGLYSPLHF.

The chain combines TRBV7-2 with TRBJ1-5; 7 bases match TRBD1. CDR1 is SGHTA and CDR2 is FQGNSA in the germline V gene. V gave up 0 bases and J gave up 3 bases; unmatched junction bases: 2. The CDR3 sequence is 15 residues long. CDR3 sequence (DNA): TGTGCCAGCAGCTTAGCAGACAGGGCCAATCAGCCCCAGCATTTT. This codes for CASSLADRANQPQHF.

V is TRBV15 and J is TRBJ2-4; D is uncertain. This CDR3 is 18 amino acids long. Looked up from germline, CDR1 is LNHNV and CDR2 is YYDKDF (reference sequence). V shed 0 bases and J shed 1 base, with 16 bases lying between them. The CDR3 DNA follows: TGTGCCACCAGCAGAGATACCCCACTCCCCGGTGCCAAAAACATTCAGTACTTC. This translates into CATSRDTPLPGAKNIQYF.

The rearrangement joins TRBV5-1 to TRBJ2-7; 10 bases are shared with TRBD1. Germline values: CDR1 SGHRS, CDR2 YFSETQ. Trimming removed 7 bases from V and 5 bases from J; junction bases left unmatched: 9. The CDR3 has 14 residues. This CDR3 reads CASARDRGPDEQYF. CDR3 bases: TGCGCCAGCGCTAGGGACAGGGGACCCGACGAGCAGTACTTC.

In this sample, this clone turned up once. This chain uses TRBV7-9 with TRBJ2-1; 10 bases are a match to TRBD2. This CDR3 comprises 15 residues. CDR1 is SEHNR, CDR2 FQNEAQ, per germline (reference sequence). V was pared by 4 bases and J by 2 bases, with 2 bases of the junction left unmatched. CDR3 protein: CASSYLAGAYNEQFF. The DNA for the CDR3 is TGTGCCAGCAGCTATCTAGCGGGAGCCTACAATGAGCAGTTCTTC.

V gene TRBV28 combines with J gene TRBJ2-6; D perhaps matches TRBD2 (7 bases). The CDR3 consists of 16 residues. Looked up from germline, CDR1 is MDHEN and CDR2 is SYDVKM. V lost 3 bases, J lost 2 bases, and 11 bases lay in between. The CDR3 region is CASSFPGGAGANVLTF. The CDR3, as DNA: TGTGCCAGCAGTTTCCCGGGGGGCGCTGGGGCCAACGTCCTGACTTTC.